Described below is a single T cell receptor (beta chain) sequence and its context. Its antigen remains unknown. This specimen belongs to a study of shared clonotypes between healthy human individuals. The study's findings and limits: A generally larger estimated richness was seen in naive subsets than in memory subsets. Though the depth was large, rarefaction showed that sorted-subset sequencing was incomplete. A small donor pool kept down the genetic and exposure-history diversity that was represented.

Germline values: CDR1 KGHSH, CDR2 LQKENI. The CDR3 runs 18 residues. Trimming cost V 2 bases and J 3 bases; bases outside gene matches: 12. The test was conducted at deep level. Some clones are missing from TCRdb's copy, which holds only in-frame ones; the method was immunoSEQ multiplex PCR. The sample contains approximately 1,500,000 clones, 98% of which appear only once. V usage is TRBV18 and J usage is TRBJ2-1; 8 bases line up with TRBD1. Sample: naive CD4+ T cells sorted from blood. Sample subset: CD45RA+ positively selected. This receptor was obtained from a man younger than 40 in good health. CDR3 in DNA: TGTGCCAGCTCACCAAAGACAGGGGCCTCTAGACTCTACAATGAGCAGTTCTTC. It is translated as CASSPKTGASRLYNEQFF.